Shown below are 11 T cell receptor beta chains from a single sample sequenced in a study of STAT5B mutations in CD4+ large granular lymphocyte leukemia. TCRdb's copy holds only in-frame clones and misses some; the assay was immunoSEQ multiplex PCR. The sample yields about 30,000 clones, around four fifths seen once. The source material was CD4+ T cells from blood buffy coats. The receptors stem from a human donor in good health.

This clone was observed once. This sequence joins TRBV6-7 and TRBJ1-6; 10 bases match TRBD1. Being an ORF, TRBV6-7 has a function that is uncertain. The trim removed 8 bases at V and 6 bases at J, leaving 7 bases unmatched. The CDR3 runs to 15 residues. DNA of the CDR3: TGTGCCAGCTCAAAAAGGGACAGGGGTAATTCACCCCTCCACTTT. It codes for CASSKRDRGNSPLHF.

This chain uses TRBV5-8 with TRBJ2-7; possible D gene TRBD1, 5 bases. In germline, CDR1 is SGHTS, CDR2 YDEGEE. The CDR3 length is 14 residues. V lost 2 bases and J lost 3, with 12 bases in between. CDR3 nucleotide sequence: TGTGCCAGCAGCTTTCAGGGATTGGACTACGAGCAGTACTTC. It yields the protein CASSFQGLDYEQYF.

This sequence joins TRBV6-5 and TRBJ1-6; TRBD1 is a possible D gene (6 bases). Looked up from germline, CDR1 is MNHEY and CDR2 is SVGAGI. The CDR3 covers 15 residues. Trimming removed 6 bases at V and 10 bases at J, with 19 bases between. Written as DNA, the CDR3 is TGTGCCAGCAGCCGGAACAGGGACCCTGGCTCACCCCTCCACTTT. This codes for CASSRNRDPGSPLHF.

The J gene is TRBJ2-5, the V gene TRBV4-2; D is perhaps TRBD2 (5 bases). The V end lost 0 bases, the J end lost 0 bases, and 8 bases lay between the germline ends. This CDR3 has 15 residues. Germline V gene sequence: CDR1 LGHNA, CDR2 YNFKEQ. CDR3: CASSQDGADQETQYF. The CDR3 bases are TGTGCCAGCAGCCAAGACGGAGCGGACCAAGAGACCCAGTACTTC.

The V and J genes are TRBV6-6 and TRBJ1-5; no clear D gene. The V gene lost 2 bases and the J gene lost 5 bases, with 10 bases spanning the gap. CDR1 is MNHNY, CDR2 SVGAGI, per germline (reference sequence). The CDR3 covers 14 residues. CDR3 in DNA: TGTGCCAGCAGTTACCGGGGTGTTGATCAGCCCCAGCATTTT. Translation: CASSYRGVDQPQHF.

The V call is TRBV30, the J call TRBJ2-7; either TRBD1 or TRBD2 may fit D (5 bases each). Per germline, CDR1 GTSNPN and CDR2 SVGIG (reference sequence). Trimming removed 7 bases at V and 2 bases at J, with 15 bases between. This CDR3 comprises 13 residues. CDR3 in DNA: TGTGCCTTTACGGGACCGACGACCTACGAGCAGTACTTC. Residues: CAFTGPTTYEQYF.

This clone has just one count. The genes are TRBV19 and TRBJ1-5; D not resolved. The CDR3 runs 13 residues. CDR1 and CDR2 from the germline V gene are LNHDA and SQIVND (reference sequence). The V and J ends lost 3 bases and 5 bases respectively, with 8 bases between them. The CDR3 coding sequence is TGTGCCAGTAGTATTGGCGCCGATCAGCCCCAGCATTTT. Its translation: CASSIGADQPQHF.

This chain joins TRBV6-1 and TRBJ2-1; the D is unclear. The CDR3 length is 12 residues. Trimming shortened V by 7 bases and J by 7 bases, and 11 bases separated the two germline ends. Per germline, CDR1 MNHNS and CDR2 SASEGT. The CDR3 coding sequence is TGTGCCAGCACCGTGGAGTGGAATGAGCAGTTCTTC. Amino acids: CASTVEWNEQFF.

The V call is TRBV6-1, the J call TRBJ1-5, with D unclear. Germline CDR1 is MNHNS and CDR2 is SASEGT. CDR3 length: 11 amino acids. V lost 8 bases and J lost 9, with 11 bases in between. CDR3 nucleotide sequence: TGTGCCAGCGCAGTCCGGGGGCCCCAGCATTTT. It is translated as CASAVRGPQHF.

Written as DNA, the CDR3 is TGTGCCAGCAGTGAATCTAGCGCTAATGAGCAGTTCTTC. This encodes CASSESSANEQFF. This chain connects TRBV25-1 to TRBJ2-1; TRBD2 might be the D (6 bases). CDR3 length: 13 amino acids. Germline V gene sequence: CDR1 MGHDK, CDR2 SYGVNS. Trimming pared 1 base from V and 7 bases from J, leaving 8 bases between.

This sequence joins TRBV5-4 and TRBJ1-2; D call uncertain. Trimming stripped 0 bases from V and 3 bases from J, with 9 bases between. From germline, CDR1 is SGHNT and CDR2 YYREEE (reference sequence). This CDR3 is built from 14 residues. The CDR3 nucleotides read TGTGCCAGCAGCTTGGCGACTGCGGACTATGGCTACACCTTC. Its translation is CASSLATADYGYTF.